Described below is a single T cell receptor (beta chain) sequence and its context. Its antigen remains unidentified. The data derive from a study of cytomegalovirus exposure and HLA in healthy donors. This CDR3 contains 14 residues. The ends were cut back, 1 base at V and 4 bases at J, with 9 bases in the middle. Germline V lookup: CDR1 KGHSH, CDR2 LQKENI. The primer mix had 60 Vbeta and 13 Jbeta primers. Generated by immunoSEQ multiplex PCR, the TCRdb table keeps only in-frame clones and is missing some. Found here are 150,000 to 200,000 clones, more than 75% of them singletons; the top ten hold 1.5% to 2%. Study-wide findings and caveats: TCR beta V segments were, for the most part, productive about 87% or about 30% of the time in an earlier analysis. Apparent HLA restriction characterized most CMV-associated TCR beta chains in a later analysis.

Source material: PBMCs. The gene calls are TRBV18 and TRBJ2-3, with D maybe TRBD1 (5 bases). The receptor comes from a woman under 30 in good health and CMV-seronegative. The CDR3 DNA reads as TGTGCCAGCTCACCACTCTCAGGGTCAGATACGCAGTATTTT. Protein product: CASSPLSGSDTQYF.